This T cell receptor beta chain was obtained from a study of cytomegalovirus exposure and HLA in healthy donors. At the level of the study: Early release data held tens of millions of unique TCRs from HLA-typed donors. Overall study results and limits: Several of the most significant clusters were apparently associated with common viral pathogens in a later analysis.

Though probably carrying unrecorded immune exposures, donors were nominally healthy at sampling. At least ten counts were recorded for this clone. Its specificity is not known. Germline loops: CDR1 SGHRS, CDR2 YFSETQ. CDR3 size: 20 residues. The germline V and J ends were trimmed by 4 bases and 0 bases, with 27 bases remaining between them. Researchers ran the PCR with 60 Vbeta and 13 Jbeta primers. In the authors' workflow: Per a later analysis, the number of unique TCR beta chains was some 80 million, of which around 9.9 million were shared. Clones were read by immunoSEQ multiplex PCR, and TCRdb kept only the in-frame ones, dropping some. That table furnishes V, J and clone size, whereas the DNA furnished D and trimming. The data hold approximately 100,000 clones, with around 75% observed a single time.

The TCR sequence derives from a woman aged 18-30 years in good health and CMV-seropositive. The genes are TRBV5-1 and TRBJ2-3, with D perhaps TRBD1 (6 bases). The sequenced material came from PBMCs. CDR3 sequence (DNA): TGCGCCAGCAGCCGGTCCACAGGGCTCTTAATTCCGTATAGCACAGATACGCAGTATTTT. This gives the protein CASSRSTGLLIPYSTDTQYF.